The table lists the clone carrying this TCR beta chain with many counts. No antigen is known for it. This specimen comes from a study of spatial heterogeneity in lung cancer. Study summary: Detection consistently captured more beta-chain sequences than alpha-chain sequences. Strong correlation linked TCR transcript counts in tumor regions to a T cell module score derived from matched bulk RNA-seq. Study findings and constraints: In tumor T cells, estimated coverage reached roughly 6.4% for alpha chains and about 14% for beta chains. Mutation counts in tumors were tracked by counts of expanded intratumoral alpha and beta TCRs.

The sample's time point: sample taken at primary tumor resection. The CDR3 has 15 residues. The V gene's germline CDR1 is MNHNS and CDR2 SASEGT. V gave up 1 base and J gave up 0 bases, with 4 bases separating them. Using its own MiXCR run on the 5' RACE reads, TCRdb lists one record per CDR3 protein. The sample carries fewer than 15,000 distinct CDR3 sequences, 2.5% to 3.5% recorded once. The rearrangement links TRBV6-1 to TRBJ2-6, with no clear D. The specimen comprised lung tumor tissue, sampled at surgery. This receptor was identified in a male donor with early-stage non-small cell lung cancer. The CDR3 DNA reads as TGTGCCAGCAGTGAAGACAGCTCTGGGGCCAACGTCCTGACTTTC. It is translated as CASSEDSSGANVLTF.